The clone carrying this T cell receptor (beta chain) appeared many times. Using its own MiXCR run on the 5' RACE reads, TCRdb lists one record per CDR3 protein. The sample records a few hundred thousand distinct CDR3 sequences, about 23% being singletons. The data were obtained in a study of T-cell memory formation after mild COVID-19. This CDR3 has 14 residues. V dropped 2 bases and J dropped 2 bases, with 10 bases sitting between them. Germline CDR1 and CDR2: GTSNPN and SVGIG (reference sequence). Specimen: PBMCs or a T cell subset sorted from them (not recorded which). This clonotype was obtained from an adult woman who had mild COVID-19 (a few samples of this study predate the infection). Cell type and time point are not known. The rearrangement links TRBV30 to TRBJ1-5, with D perhaps matching TRBD1 (5 bases). Here the CDR3 DNA reads TGTGCCTGGAGTAAAGGGGCACGCAATCAGCCCCAGCATTTT. Protein sequence: CAWSKGARNQPQHF.